This T cell receptor beta chain derives from a study of T cell repertoires in cytomegalovirus infection. At the level of the study: Indications came from public TCR beta signatures; they pointed to CMV infection and to a matching HLA type. Study conclusions and caveats: Predominance within the ex vivo response was attributable to HLA-C-restricted CMV-specific TCR beta clonotypes. Cumulative public TCR beta family frequency identified CMV carriers with the relevant HLA.

This CDR3 spans 14 amino acids. From germline, CDR1 is SGHVS and CDR2 FNYEAQ. After removal of 6 bases from V and 4 bases from J, the junction contained 5 bases not matched to a gene. This clonotype was counted at least ten times. The antigen remains undetermined. TCRdb reanalysed the reads using MiXCR and keeps one entry per CDR3 protein. The sample lists approximately 770,000 distinct CDR3 sequences, approximately 32% occurring once. Sequences were derived from cultured CD8+ T cells from PBMCs, sampled from culture after CMV antigen stimulation. The rearrangement links TRBV7-6 to TRBJ1-2; 10 bases align to TRBD1. This clonotype was obtained from a human donor in good health (CMV status not recorded). Some clones in this sample may be carry-over from other donors' samples. The CDR3 DNA is TGTGCCAGCAGACGGACAGGGGGAGGCTATGGCTACACCTTC. As protein: CASRRTGGGYGYTF.